Sequencing of this T cell receptor beta chain was carried out in a study of identical twins. Germline-derived CDR1 and CDR2 are KGHSH and LQKENI. Germline trimming cut 0 bases from V and 9 bases from J; bases unmatched to any gene: 0. The CDR3 length is 13 residues. A word on this clonotype: The antigen is undetermined.

TCRdb redid the calling of the 5' RACE reads with MiXCR, one entry per CDR3 protein. The sample shows roughly 1.6 million distinct CDR3 sequences, less than 35% of them seen only once. The study, taken as a whole, reports: Compared with models, monozygotic twins showed more out-of-frame TCR alpha sharing. Compared with unrelated sharing, twin-shared out-of-frame alpha sequences had more low-probability sequences. Partly confounded zero-insertion analyses could result from invariant MAIT and iNKT cells.

The sequencing sample was made of cord blood. This receptor was taken from a newborn girl in good health. The chain combines TRBV18 with TRBJ2-1, with 9 positions matching TRBD2. The chain's CDR3 is CASSPPSGSEQFF. The CDR3 region has the DNA TGTGCCAGCTCACCACCTAGCGGGAGTGAGCAGTTCTTC.